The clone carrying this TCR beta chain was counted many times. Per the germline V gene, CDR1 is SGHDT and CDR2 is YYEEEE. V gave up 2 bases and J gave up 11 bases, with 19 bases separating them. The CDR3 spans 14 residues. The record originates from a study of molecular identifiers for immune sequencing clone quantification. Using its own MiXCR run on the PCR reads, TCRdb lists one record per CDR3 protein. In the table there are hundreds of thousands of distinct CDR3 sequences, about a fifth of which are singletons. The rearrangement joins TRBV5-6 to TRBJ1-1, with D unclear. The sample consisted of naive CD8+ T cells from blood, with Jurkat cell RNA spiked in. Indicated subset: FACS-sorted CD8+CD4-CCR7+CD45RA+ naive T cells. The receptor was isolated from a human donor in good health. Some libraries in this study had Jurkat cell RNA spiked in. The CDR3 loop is CASSFSFSFEVAFF. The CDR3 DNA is TGTGCCAGCAGCTTTTCGTTCAGTTTTGAAGTGGCTTTCTTT.